Given below is one T cell receptor beta chain in context. Trimming cost V 4 bases and J 7 bases, with 11 bases left between them. The germline CDR1 and CDR2 sequences are SGHDT and YYEEEE. There are 13 residues in the CDR3. This record comes from a study of blood T cell repertoires in COVID-19. The data were produced by immunoSEQ multiplex PCR, yet TCRdb's version contains in-frame clones alone and is incomplete. The data show 35,000 to 45,000 clones, with approximately 80% seen just once and 15% to 20% held by the top ten. The TCR comes from a man between 65 and 80 years old with acute or convalescent COVID-19. V is TRBV5-6 and J is TRBJ1-4, with D possibly TRBD1 on 5 matching bases. The sequencing sample was made of peripheral blood. DNA of the CDR3: TGTGCCAGCAGCGTCGGGACTGTTGAAAAACTGTTTTTT. Its translation: CASSVGTVEKLFF.